This TCR beta chain is drawn from a study of shared clonotypes between healthy human individuals. Study-wide points: The researchers took only blood, and tissue repertoires probably look different.

CD8 cells classed as naive were CD45RO-negative and positively selected for CCR7, excluding terminally differentiated effector memory CD45RA+ cells. Sequencing used immunoSEQ multiplex PCR; TCRdb keeps in-frame clones, though not all of them. The sample lists millions of clones, about 95% occurring once. This CDR3 is 15 amino acids long. Trimming pared 6 bases from V and 2 bases from J, leaving 14 bases between. Germline V gene data show CDR1 as MNHEY and CDR2 as SVGAGI. Concerning this clone itself: Antigen unknown.

The chain combines TRBV6-5 with TRBJ2-1; D is possibly TRBD2 (5 bases). The TCR originated in a man in his late teens or twenties in good health. Input material: naive CD8+ T cells sorted from blood. CDR3 DNA: TGTGCCAGCAGCACCGGACTGCCGACCTACAATGAGCAGTTCTTC. Translation: CASSTGLPTYNEQFF.